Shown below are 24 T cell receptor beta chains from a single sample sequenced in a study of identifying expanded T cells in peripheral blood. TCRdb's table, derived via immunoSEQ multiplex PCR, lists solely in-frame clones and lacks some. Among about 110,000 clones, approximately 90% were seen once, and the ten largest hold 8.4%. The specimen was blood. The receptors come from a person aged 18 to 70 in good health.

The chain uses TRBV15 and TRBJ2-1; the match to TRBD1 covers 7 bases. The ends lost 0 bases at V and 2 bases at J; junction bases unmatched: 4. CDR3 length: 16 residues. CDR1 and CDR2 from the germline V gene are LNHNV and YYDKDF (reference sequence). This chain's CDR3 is CATSRDPGTAYNEQFF. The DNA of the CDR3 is TGTGCCACCAGCAGAGATCCCGGGACAGCCTACAATGAGCAGTTCTTC.

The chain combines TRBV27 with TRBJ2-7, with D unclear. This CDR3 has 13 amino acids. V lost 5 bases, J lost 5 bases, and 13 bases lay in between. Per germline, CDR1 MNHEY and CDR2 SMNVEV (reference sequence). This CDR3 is CASSPTPAHEQYF. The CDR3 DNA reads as TGTGCCAGCAGTCCCACCCCCGCCCACGAGCAGTACTTC.

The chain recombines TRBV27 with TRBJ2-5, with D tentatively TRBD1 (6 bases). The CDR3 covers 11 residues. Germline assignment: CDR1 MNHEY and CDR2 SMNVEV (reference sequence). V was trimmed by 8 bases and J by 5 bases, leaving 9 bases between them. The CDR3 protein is CASHRGETQYF. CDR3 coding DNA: TGTGCCAGCCATAGGGGGGAGACCCAGTACTTC.

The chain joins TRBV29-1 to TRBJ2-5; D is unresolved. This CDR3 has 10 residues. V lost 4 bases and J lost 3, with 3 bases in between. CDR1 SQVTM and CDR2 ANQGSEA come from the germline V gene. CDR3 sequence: CSVGKETQYF. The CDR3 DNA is TGCAGCGTTGGTAAAGAGACCCAGTACTTC.

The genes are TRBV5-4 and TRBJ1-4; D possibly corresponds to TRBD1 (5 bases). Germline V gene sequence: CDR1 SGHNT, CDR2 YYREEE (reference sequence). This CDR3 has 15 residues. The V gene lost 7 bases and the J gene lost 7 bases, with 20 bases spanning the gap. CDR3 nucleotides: TGTGCCAGCGGGACTTATGTTCTAGGGAGTGAAAAACTGTTTTTT. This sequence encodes CASGTYVLGSEKLFF.

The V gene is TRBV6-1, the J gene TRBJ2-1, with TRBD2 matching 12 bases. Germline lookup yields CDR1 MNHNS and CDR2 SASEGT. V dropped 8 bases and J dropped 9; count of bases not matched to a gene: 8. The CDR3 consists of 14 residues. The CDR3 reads CASFASGREGEQFF. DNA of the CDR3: TGTGCCAGCTTTGCTAGCGGGAGGGAAGGTGAGCAGTTCTTC.

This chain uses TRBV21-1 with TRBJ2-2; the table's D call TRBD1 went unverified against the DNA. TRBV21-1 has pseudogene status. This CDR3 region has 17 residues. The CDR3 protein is CASSSWTGDFPTGELFF. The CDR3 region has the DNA TGTGCCAGCAGCTCCTGGACAGGGGATTTCCCCACCGGGGAGCTGTTTTTT.

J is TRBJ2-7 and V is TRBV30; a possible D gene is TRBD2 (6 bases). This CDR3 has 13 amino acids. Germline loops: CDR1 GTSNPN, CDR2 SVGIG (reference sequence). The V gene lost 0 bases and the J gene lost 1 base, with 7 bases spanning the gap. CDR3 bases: TGTGCCTGGAGTGTAGGAGGGTCCTACGAGCAGTACTTC. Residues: CAWSVGGSYEQYF.

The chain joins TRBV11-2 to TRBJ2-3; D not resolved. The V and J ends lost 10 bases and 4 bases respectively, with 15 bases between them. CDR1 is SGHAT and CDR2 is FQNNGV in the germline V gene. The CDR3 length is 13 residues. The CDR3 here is CATPSRVPDTQYF. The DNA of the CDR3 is TGTGCCACCCCCTCGCGTGTACCAGATACGCAGTATTTT.

CDR3 amino acids: CASSVSLASEQETQYF. The CDR3 DNA reads as TGTGCCAGCAGCGTATCACTAGCGAGCGAACAAGAGACCCAGTACTTC. V usage is TRBV9 and J usage is TRBJ2-5, with 7 bases matching TRBD2. Germline values: CDR1 SGDLS, CDR2 YYNGEE. CDR3 length: 16 residues. Germline trimming cut 1 base from V and 2 bases from J; bases unmatched to any gene: 8.

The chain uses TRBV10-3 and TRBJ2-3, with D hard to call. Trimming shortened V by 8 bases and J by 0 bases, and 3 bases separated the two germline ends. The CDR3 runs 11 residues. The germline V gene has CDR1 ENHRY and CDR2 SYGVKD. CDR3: CAIASTDTQYF. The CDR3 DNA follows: TGTGCCATCGCTAGCACAGATACGCAGTATTTT.

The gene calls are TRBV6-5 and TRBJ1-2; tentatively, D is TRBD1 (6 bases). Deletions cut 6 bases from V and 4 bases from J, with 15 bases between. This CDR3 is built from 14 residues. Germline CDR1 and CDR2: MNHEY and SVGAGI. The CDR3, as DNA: TGTGCCAGCAGACAAAGGGGGATTATCTATGGCTACACCTTC. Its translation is CASRQRGIIYGYTF.

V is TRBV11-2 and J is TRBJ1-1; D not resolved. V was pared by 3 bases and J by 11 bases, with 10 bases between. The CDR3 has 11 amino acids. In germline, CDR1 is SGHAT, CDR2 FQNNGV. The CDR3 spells CASSLGYWAFF. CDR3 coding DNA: TGTGCCAGCAGCTTGGGGTATTGGGCTTTCTTT.

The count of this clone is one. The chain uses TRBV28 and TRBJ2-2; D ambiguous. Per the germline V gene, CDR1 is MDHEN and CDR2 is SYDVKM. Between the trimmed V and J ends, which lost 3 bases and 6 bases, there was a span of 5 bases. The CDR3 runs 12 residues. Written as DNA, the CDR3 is TGTGCCAGCAGTTTCTCCCCCGGGGAGCTGTTTTTT. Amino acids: CASSFSPGELFF.

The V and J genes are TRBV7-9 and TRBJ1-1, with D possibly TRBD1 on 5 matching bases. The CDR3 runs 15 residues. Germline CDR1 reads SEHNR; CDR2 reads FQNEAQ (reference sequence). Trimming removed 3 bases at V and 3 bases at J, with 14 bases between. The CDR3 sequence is CASSFDGPGDTEAFF. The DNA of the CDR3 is TGTGCCAGCAGCTTCGACGGCCCGGGGGACACTGAAGCTTTCTTT.

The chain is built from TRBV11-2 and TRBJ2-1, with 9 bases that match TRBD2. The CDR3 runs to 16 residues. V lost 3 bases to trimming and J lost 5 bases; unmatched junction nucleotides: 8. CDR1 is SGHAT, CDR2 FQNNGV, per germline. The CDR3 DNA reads TGTGCCAGCAGCTTCATTAGCGGGAGCTGGAACAATGAGCAGTTCTTC. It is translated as CASSFISGSWNNEQFF. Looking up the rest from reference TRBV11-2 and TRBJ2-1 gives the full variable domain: EAGVAQSPRYKIIEKRQSVAFWCNPISGHATLYWYQQILGQGPKLLIQFQNNGVVDDSQLPKDRFSAERLKGVDSTLKIQPAKLEDSAVYLCASSFISGSWNNEQFFGPGTRLTVL.

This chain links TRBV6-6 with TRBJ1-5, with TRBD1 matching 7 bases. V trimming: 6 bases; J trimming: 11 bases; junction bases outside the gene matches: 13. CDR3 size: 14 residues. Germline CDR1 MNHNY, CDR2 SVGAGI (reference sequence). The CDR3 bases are TGTGCCAGCAGCCCCGGGACAGTCGCTGGGACCCAGCATTTT. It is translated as CASSPGTVAGTQHF.

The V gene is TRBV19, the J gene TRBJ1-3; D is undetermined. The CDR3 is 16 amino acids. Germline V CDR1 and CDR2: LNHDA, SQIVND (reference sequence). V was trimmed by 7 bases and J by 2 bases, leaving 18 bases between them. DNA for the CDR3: TGTGCCAGTATCTATGGAGACCGCCGTGCTGGAAACACCATATATTTT. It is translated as CASIYGDRRAGNTIYF. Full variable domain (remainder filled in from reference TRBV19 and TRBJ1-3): DGGITQSPKYLFRKEGQNVTLSCEQNLNHDAMYWYRQDPGQGLRLIYYSQIVNDFQKGDIAEGYSVSREKKESFPLTVTSAQKNPTAFYLCASIYGDRRAGNTIYFGEGSWLTVV.

Written as DNA, the CDR3 is TGTGCCAGCAGCCGCGACGGAGTCCCGCCCCAGCATTTT. Its protein product is CASSRDGVPPQHF. This chain connects TRBV7-2 to TRBJ1-5, with D unresolved. Trimming removed 5 bases at V and 9 bases at J, with 14 bases between. Per germline, CDR1 SGHTA and CDR2 FQGNSA. CDR3 size: 13 residues.

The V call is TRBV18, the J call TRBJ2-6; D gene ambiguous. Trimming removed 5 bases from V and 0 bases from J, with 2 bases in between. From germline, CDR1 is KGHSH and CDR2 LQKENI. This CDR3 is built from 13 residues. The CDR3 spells CASSSSGANVLTF. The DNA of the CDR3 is TGTGCCAGCTCATCCTCTGGGGCCAACGTCCTGACTTTC.

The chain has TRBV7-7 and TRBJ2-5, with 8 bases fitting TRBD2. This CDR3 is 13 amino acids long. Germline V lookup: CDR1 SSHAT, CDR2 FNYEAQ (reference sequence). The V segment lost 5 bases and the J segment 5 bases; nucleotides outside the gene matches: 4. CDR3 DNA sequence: TGTGCCAGCAGCCCGGGGGGGAGGGAGACCCAGTACTTC. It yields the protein CASSPGGRETQYF.

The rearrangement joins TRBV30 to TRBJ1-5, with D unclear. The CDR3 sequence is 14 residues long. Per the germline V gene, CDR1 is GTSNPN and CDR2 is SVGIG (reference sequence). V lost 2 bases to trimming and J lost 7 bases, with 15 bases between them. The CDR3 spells CAWSHGEVGQPQHF. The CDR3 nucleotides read TGTGCCTGGAGTCATGGGGAGGTGGGCCAGCCCCAGCATTTT.

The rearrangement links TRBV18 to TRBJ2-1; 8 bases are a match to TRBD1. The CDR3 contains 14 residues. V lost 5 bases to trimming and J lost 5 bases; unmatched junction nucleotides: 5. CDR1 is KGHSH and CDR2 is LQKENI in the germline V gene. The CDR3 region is CASSRDRLNNEQFF. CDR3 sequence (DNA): TGTGCCAGCTCAAGGGACAGGCTGAACAATGAGCAGTTCTTC.

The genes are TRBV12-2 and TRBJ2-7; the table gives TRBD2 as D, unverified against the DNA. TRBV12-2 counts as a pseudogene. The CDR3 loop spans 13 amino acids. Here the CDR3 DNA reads TGTGCAAGTCGTCCCGGGGGCTCCTACGAGCAGTACTTC. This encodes CASRPGGSYEQYF.